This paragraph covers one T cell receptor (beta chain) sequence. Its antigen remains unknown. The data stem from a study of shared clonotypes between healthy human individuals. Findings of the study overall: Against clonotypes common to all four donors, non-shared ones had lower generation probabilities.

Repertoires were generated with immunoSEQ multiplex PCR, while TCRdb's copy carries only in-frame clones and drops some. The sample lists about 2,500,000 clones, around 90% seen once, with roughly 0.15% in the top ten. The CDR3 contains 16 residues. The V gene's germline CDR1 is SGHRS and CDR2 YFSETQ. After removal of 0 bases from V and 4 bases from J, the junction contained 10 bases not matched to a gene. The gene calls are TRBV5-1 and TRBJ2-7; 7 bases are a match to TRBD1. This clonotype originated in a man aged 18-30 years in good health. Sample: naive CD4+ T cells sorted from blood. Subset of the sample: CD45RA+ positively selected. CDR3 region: CASSLGYGTAKYEQYF. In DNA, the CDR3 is TGCGCCAGCAGCTTGGGATATGGGACAGCCAAATACGAGCAGTACTTC.